These T cell receptor beta chains were read from a single sample in a study of blood T cell repertoires in COVID-19. Using immunoSEQ multiplex PCR, the repertoire was profiled, and TCRdb retains in-frame clones only, with some absent. The table shows more than 300,000 clones, with around 91% occurring only once. Sequencing input: peripheral blood. The receptors derive from a woman aged 18-29 years who had recovered from COVID-19. Each CDR3 is given with its conserved first and last residue. The D gene is left open where the match is weak. Not every row has a clone size; where given, it reads once, few, many or a size class.

clone_size | j_call | d_call | v_call | cdr3_aa | cdr3_nt
- | TRBJ2-5 | TRBD2 | TRBV7-6 | CASSLLGLAGVPAETQYF | TGTGCCAGCAGCTTATTAGGTCTAGCGGGAGTTCCTGCAGAGACCCAGTACTTC
- | TRBJ1-1 | - | TRBV12-3/TRBV12-4 | CASSPTGLSEAFF | TGTGCCAGCAGTCCTACGGGACTTTCTGAAGCTTTCTTT
- | TRBJ2-1 | TRBD2 | TRBV23-1 | CASSQSGLAGGVAFNEQFF | TGCGCCAGCAGTCAATCGGGACTAGCGGGAGGGGTAGCCTTCAATGAGCAGTTCTTC
- | TRBJ2-2 | TRBD1 | TRBV29-1 | CSVEVRGRDTGELFF | TGCAGCGTTGAAGTCAGGGGGCGCGACACCGGGGAGCTGTTTTTT
once | TRBJ1-2 | TRBD1 | TRBV5-1 | CASSYPPGQGSMPNGYTF | TGCGCCAGCAGCTATCCTCCGGGACAGGGGTCGATGCCCAACGGCTACACCTTC
- | TRBJ2-5 | TRBD1 | TRBV5-1 | CASSTSDRAIETQYF | TGCGCCAGCAGCACTTCGGACAGGGCCATAGAGACCCAGTACTTC
- | TRBJ2-2 | - | TRBV10-1 | CASTPGVFF | TGCGCCAGCACCCCAGGGGTGTTTTTT
once | TRBJ2-5 | TRBD1 | TRBV9 | CASSRDRGAQETQYF | TGTGCCAGCAGCCGGGACAGGGGGGCCCAAGAGACCCAGTACTTC
- | TRBJ1-2 | TRBD1 | TRBV6-5 | CASSYGTGRFNYGYTF | TGTGCCAGCAGTTACGGGACAGGGCGGTTTAACTATGGCTACACCTTC
- | TRBJ1-5 | TRBD1 | TRBV2 | CASSTTGGHQPQHF | TGTGCCAGCAGTACGACAGGGGGTCATCAGCCCCAGCATTTT
- | TRBJ2-2 | TRBD2 | TRBV30 | CAWSVGTSGLGELFF | TGTGCCTGGAGTGTAGGGACTAGCGGCCTCGGGGAGCTGTTTTTT
- | TRBJ2-5 | - | TRBV5-6 | CASSLAGRGQTQYF | TGTGCCAGCAGCTTGGCGGGCAGGGGTCAGACCCAGTACTTC
- | TRBJ2-1 | TRBD2 | TRBV6-2/TRBV6-3 | CASSPRTSGSGRGNEQFF | TGTGCCAGCAGCCCCAGGACTAGCGGGAGTGGAAGAGGCAATGAGCAGTTCTTC
- | TRBJ1-5 | - | TRBV6-5 | CASSYRRGNQPQHF | TGTGCCAGCAGTTACCGCCGGGGCAATCAGCCCCAGCATTTT
few | TRBJ1-3 | TRBD1 | TRBV10-2 | CASSDPGGNGNTIYF | TGCGCCAGCAGTGATCCAGGGGGAAATGGAAACACCATATATTTT
- | TRBJ2-5 | TRBD1 | TRBV6-2/TRBV6-3 | CASSSPPRGRETQYF | TGTGCCAGCAGTTCCCCACCCAGGGGGCGAGAGACCCAGTACTTC
once | TRBJ1-2 | - | TRBV19 | CASSLSDYGYTF | TGTGCCAGCTCTCTCTCGGACTATGGCTACACCTTC
- | TRBJ1-1 | - | TRBV6-5 | CASSYSLSVQGEAFF | TGTGCCAGCAGTTACTCTCTATCGGTCCAGGGAGAAGCTTTCTTT
- | TRBJ2-3 | TRBD2 | TRBV5-1 | CASSSSRTSGRADTQYF | TGCGCCAGCAGCTCCAGCCGGACTAGCGGGAGAGCAGATACGCAGTATTTT
- | TRBJ2-5 | - | TRBV10-2 | CASSGVETQYF | TGCGCCAGCAGTGGCGTAGAGACCCAGTACTTC
few | TRBJ1-5 | - | TRBV6-5 | CATREGPQHF | TGTGCCACCCGGGAAGGGCCCCAGCATTTT
- | TRBJ1-6 | - | TRBV4-3 | CASSQGGGGSPLHF | TGCGCCAGCAGCCAAGGAGGGGGTGGTTCACCCCTCCACTTT
- | TRBJ2-1 | TRBD2 | TRBV6-5 | CASSYSMLAGSYEQFF | TGTGCCAGCAGTTACTCGATGCTAGCGGGTAGCTATGAGCAGTTCTTC
- | TRBJ1-6 | TRBD1 | TRBV9 | CASSVESGGNNSPLHF | TGTGCCAGCAGCGTAGAATCAGGGGGCAATAATTCACCCCTCCACTTT
once | TRBJ2-1 | - | TRBV6-5 | CASSRTLTINGEQFF | TGTGCCAGCAGCCGCACCCTAACTATAAATGGTGAGCAGTTCTTC
- | TRBJ1-5 | TRBD1 | TRBV27 | CASSFLGQGGNQPQHF | TGTGCCAGCAGTTTCCTGGGACAGGGGGGCAATCAGCCCCAGCATTTT
- | TRBJ2-1 | TRBD2 | TRBV6-2/TRBV6-3 | CASSRLGLVYNEQFF | TGTGCCAGCAGCCGATTGGGACTAGTCTACAATGAGCAGTTCTTC
- | TRBJ2-3 | - | TRBV11-3 | CASSSWGVGGYFTDTQYF | TGTGCCAGCAGCTCTTGGGGGGTAGGGGGCTACTTCACAGATACGCAGTATTTT
- | TRBJ1-3 | - | TRBV2 | CASRGGVTGNTIYF | TGTGCCAGCAGAGGAGGGGTGACCGGAAACACCATATATTTT
- | TRBJ2-4 | TRBD2 | TRBV6-1 | CASSEAGGLAGAGGIQYF | TGTGCCAGCAGTGAAGCCGGGGGACTAGCGGGAGCAGGCGGCATTCAGTACTTC
once | TRBJ2-1 | - | TRBV5-6 | CASSQGHREQFF | TGTGCCAGCAGCCAGGGACACCGAGAGCAGTTCTTC
once | TRBJ1-5 | - | TRBV3-1/TRBV3-2 | CASSQGFSSQPQHF | TGTGCCAGCAGCCAAGGATTCTCTAGTCAGCCCCAGCATTTT
- | TRBJ1-5 | - | TRBV24-1 | CATSEDGPREEPQHF | TGTGCCACCAGTGAAGATGGGCCGAGGGAGGAGCCCCAGCATTTT